These 28 T cell receptor beta chains were sequenced from one sample in a study of blood T cell repertoires in COVID-19 (dated by TCRdb to the early 2020s). Library prep was done by the immunoSEQ multiplex PCR assay. Drawn from immuneACCESS, this table holds only the in-frame rearrangements with V and J called that TCRdb kept. Clones are partly lost; checked studies trace under half to an unresolved V gene and leave the rest unexplained. The sample data list around 240,000 clones, and 70% to 85% of these were observed just once. The ten top clones hold 1.5% to 2% of the sample. The material sequenced was peripheral blood. These TCRs come from a woman over 75 with acute or convalescent COVID-19.

The V call is TRBV5-4, the J call TRBJ1-2; D possibly corresponds to TRBD1 (5 bases). The germline CDR1 and CDR2 sequences are SGHNT and YYREEE (reference sequence). The CDR3 is 15 amino acids. With 4 bases removed from V and 7 bases from J, the gap between germline ends came to 20 bases. The CDR3 is CASSPLDGGLVGYTF. DNA for the CDR3: TGTGCCAGCAGCCCCTTAGACGGGGGTCTGGTTGGCTACACCTTC.

The chain is built from TRBV6-6 and TRBJ2-5, with 8 nucleotides matching TRBD2. The CDR3 contains 16 residues. Germline CDR1 is MNHNY and CDR2 is SVGAGI (reference sequence). J gave up 4 bases and V 6 bases, and 13 bases lay outside the gene matches. Written as DNA, the CDR3 is TGTGCCAGCAGGAGGCAACGGGGGGGCCTTGGAGAGACCCAGTACTTC. Its protein is CASRRQRGGLGETQYF.

The V gene is TRBV29-1, the J gene TRBJ2-1, with 7 bases identical to TRBD1. The CDR3 is 15 amino acids. Germline trimming cut 4 bases from V and 7 bases from J; bases unmatched to any gene: 13. Per the germline V gene, CDR1 is SQVTM and CDR2 is ANQGSEA. DNA of the CDR3: TGCAGCGTTGCAGAGGGGGCCTTCTCTAGAAATGAGCAGTTCTTC. Translated: CSVAEGAFSRNEQFF.

This chain joins TRBV19 and TRBJ2-2; 7 bases match TRBD1. J lost 0 bases, V lost 6 bases, and 1 base had no gene match. From germline, CDR1 is LNHDA and CDR2 SQIVND (reference sequence). The CDR3 is made up of 14 amino acids. DNA for the CDR3: TGTGCCAGTAGGGACAGGACGAACACCGGGGAGCTGTTTTTT. It encodes CASRDRTNTGELFF.

V gene TRBV24-1 combines with J gene TRBJ2-1; 8 bases fit TRBD1. The CDR3 contains 17 residues. Trimming cost V 3 bases and J 0 bases; bases outside gene matches: 6. Germline CDR1 KGHDR, CDR2 SFDVKD. The CDR3 sequence: CATSDPGQGPSYNEQFF. CDR3 bases: TGTGCCACCAGTGATCCCGGACAGGGACCCTCCTACAATGAGCAGTTCTTC.

This chain uses TRBV28 with TRBJ2-1; maybe TRBD1 (5 bases). Between the trimmed V and J ends, which lost 6 bases and 14 bases, there was a span of 14 bases. The CDR3 covers 11 residues. Germline CDR1 is MDHEN and CDR2 is SYDVKM. CDR3 coding DNA: TGTGCCAGCAGCCTGGGGCTAGTGGAGTTCTTC. This gives the protein CASSLGLVEFF.

The chain carries TRBV28 and TRBJ2-7; TRBD2 agrees at 12 bases. Unmatched junction bases numbered 11, after V lost 5 bases and J lost 9 bases. CDR1 is MDHEN and CDR2 is SYDVKM in the germline V gene. This CDR3 is built from 15 residues. Here the CDR3 DNA reads TGTGCCAGCAGTCCGTGGACTAGCGGGAAATATGGGCAGTACTTC. Amino acid sequence: CASSPWTSGKYGQYF.

This chain connects TRBV4-3 to TRBJ2-3, with 10 bases fitting TRBD1. Germline CDR1 reads LGHNA; CDR2 reads YSLEER. Trimming removed 0 bases from V and 2 bases from J; junction bases left unmatched: 5. The CDR3 is 17 residues long. CDR3 loop: CASSQDLGQGYTDTQYF. CDR3 nucleotide sequence: TGCGCCAGCAGCCAAGATTTGGGACAGGGGTACACAGATACGCAGTATTTT.

The chain carries TRBV3-1 (or the pseudogene TRBV3-2) and TRBJ2-1; 12 bases are a match to TRBD2. V trimming: 4 bases; J trimming: 7 bases; junction bases outside the gene matches: 5. This CDR3 comprises 15 residues. The germline V gene has CDR1 LGHDT and CDR2 YNNKEL (reference sequence). The CDR3 is CASSPSGRAANEQFF. The CDR3, as DNA: TGTGCCAGCAGCCCTAGCGGGAGGGCCGCGAATGAGCAGTTCTTC.

This clone was picked up a small number of times. This chain uses TRBV18 with TRBJ1-2; the match to TRBD1 covers 9 bases. Germline CDR1 KGHSH, CDR2 LQKENI. The V and J ends lost 4 bases and 8 bases, in that order; junction bases with no gene match: 5. This CDR3 is built from 13 residues. CDR3 nucleotide sequence: TGTGCCAGCTCACAACAGGGGGCGCAGGGCTACACCTTC. Amino acids: CASSQQGAQGYTF.

This clone was seen a single time. V usage is TRBV5-4 and J usage is TRBJ2-7, with D perhaps matching TRBD1 (5 bases). V was shortened by 0 bases and J by 9 bases, with 10 bases between the two germline ends. The CDR3 sequence is 12 residues long. Looked up from germline, CDR1 is SGHNT and CDR2 is YYREEE (reference sequence). DNA for the CDR3: TGTGCCAGCAGCTTGGGGGGCAGCGCGCAGTACTTC. Translation: CASSLGGSAQYF. The whole variable domain, filled in from reference TRBV5-4 and TRBJ2-7, reads ETGVTQSPTHLIKTRGQQVTLRCSSQSGHNTVSWYQQALGQGPQFIFQYYREEENGRGNFPPRFSGLQFPNYSSELNVNALELDDSALYLCASSLGGSAQYFGPGTRLTVT.

This clone came up once. The chain recombines TRBV7-2 with TRBJ1-2; 7 bases are a match to TRBD1. V shed 3 bases and J 8 bases; nucleotides not matched to a gene: 15. Looked up from germline, CDR1 is SGHTA and CDR2 is FQGNSA. This CDR3 comprises 16 residues. The CDR3 protein is CASSFGFQGQWGGYTF. CDR3 DNA sequence: TGTGCCAGCAGCTTTGGGTTTCAGGGACAGTGGGGCGGCTACACCTTC.

The gene calls are TRBV15 and TRBJ2-2; 7 positions agree with TRBD1. The V gene end was trimmed by 4 bases and the J gene end by 6 bases; junction bases not matched to a gene: 8. Looked up from germline, CDR1 is LNHNV and CDR2 is YYDKDF (reference sequence). The CDR3 is 15 amino acids. CDR3 sequence: CATSKGQAGAGELFF. In nucleotides, the CDR3 is TGTGCCACCAGCAAAGGACAGGCCGGGGCCGGGGAGCTGTTTTTT.

This chain joins TRBV19 and TRBJ1-2; 9 positions match TRBD1. The CDR3 sequence is 14 residues long. Germline V gene lookup returns CDR1 LNHDA and CDR2 SQIVND (reference sequence). Losses at the gene ends were 6 bases for V and 3 bases for J; bases not matched to a gene: 5. The CDR3 is CASSRTGGDYGYTF. The CDR3 DNA reads as TGTGCCAGTAGCAGAACAGGGGGCGACTATGGCTACACCTTC.

The chain recombines TRBV28 with TRBJ1-3; tentatively, D is TRBD1 (6 bases). The length of the CDR3 is 17 residues. CDR1 is MDHEN, CDR2 SYDVKM, per germline. V was shortened by 7 bases and J by 0 bases, with 19 bases between the two germline ends. CDR3 in DNA: TGTGCCAGCACCCCAGTAGGACAGTTGAGCTCTGGAAACACCATATATTTT. Residues: CASTPVGQLSSGNTIYF.

J is TRBJ2-7 and V is TRBV25-1; TRBD1 might be the D (6 bases). The V end was cut by 3 bases, the J end by 7 bases, with 16 bases between. The germline CDR1 and CDR2 sequences are MGHDK and SYGVNS. The CDR3 is 14 amino acids. CDR3 sequence reads: CASSELQGLGEQYF. The DNA for the CDR3 is TGTGCCAGCAGTGAGTTACAGGGTCTCGGGGAGCAGTACTTC.

The V and J genes are TRBV6-2 or TRBV6-3 and TRBJ2-3; no clear D gene. CDR1 is MNHEY, CDR2 SVGEGT, per germline. Trimming took 4 bases from V and 2 from J, leaving 13 bases between them. CDR3 size: 15 residues. This CDR3 reads CASSSLRRNTDTQYF. The CDR3 DNA is TGTGCCAGCAGTTCCCTGCGGCGGAACACAGATACGCAGTATTTT.

The V gene is TRBV20-1, the J gene TRBJ2-1, with 7 bases aligning to TRBD2. The trim removed 3 bases at V and 3 bases at J, leaving 2 bases unmatched. This CDR3 spans 13 amino acids. Per the germline V gene, CDR1 is DFQATT and CDR2 is SNEGSKA (reference sequence). CDR3 DNA: TGCAGTGCTAGTGGGGGGGGCTACAATGAGCAGTTCTTC. Amino acids: CSASGGGYNEQFF.

V and J are TRBV5-1 and TRBJ2-7; TRBD2 aligns across 9 bases. The V and J ends lost 4 bases and 3 bases, in that order; junction bases with no gene match: 8. The CDR3 length is 15 residues. The germline V gene has CDR1 SGHRS and CDR2 YFSETQ. The CDR3 loop is CASSPGGSGSYEQYF. For the CDR3, the DNA is TGCGCCAGCAGCCCCGGGGGTAGCGGGAGCTACGAGCAGTACTTC. The variable domain in full, with the rest retrieved from reference TRBV5-1 and TRBJ2-7, is KAGVTQTPRYLIKTRGQQVTLSCSPISGHRSVSWYQQTPGQGLQFLFEYFSETQRNKGNFPGRFSGRQFSNSRSEMNVSTLELGDSALYLCASSPGGSGSYEQYFGPGTRLTVT.

The chain recombines TRBV28 with TRBJ1-3, with unresolved D. Trimming pared 4 bases from V and 0 bases from J, leaving 7 bases between. From germline, CDR1 is MDHEN and CDR2 SYDVKM. This CDR3 is 14 amino acids long. CDR3 sequence: CASSSGSSGNTIYF. CDR3 nucleotide sequence: TGTGCCAGCAGTTCTGGTAGCTCTGGAAACACCATATATTTT.

J is TRBJ2-2 and V is TRBV7-3, with TRBD2 matching over 7 bases. After removal of 4 bases from V and 5 bases from J, the junction contained 1 base not matched to a gene. The CDR3 loop spans 13 amino acids. CDR1 is SGHTA, CDR2 FQGTGA, per germline. The DNA for the CDR3 is TGTGCCAGCAGCTCACTAGCGACCGGGGAGCTGTTTTTT. Translating it yields CASSSLATGELFF.

The chain recombines TRBV6-5 with TRBJ1-5, with a tentative D call TRBD1 (6 bases). The V gene lost 5 bases and the J gene lost 4 bases, with 12 bases spanning the gap. The CDR3 has 14 amino acids. Germline-derived CDR1 and CDR2 are MNHEY and SVGAGI. The CDR3 is CASSKQGQNQPQHF. CDR3 nucleotides: TGTGCCAGCAGTAAACAGGGCCAGAATCAGCCCCAGCATTTT.

The chain employs TRBV5-1 and TRBJ2-2, with 13 bases lining up with TRBD2. Trimming cost V 4 bases and J 1 base; bases outside gene matches: 1. The V gene's germline CDR1 is SGHRS and CDR2 YFSETQ. The length of the CDR3 is 16 residues. CDR3 nucleotide sequence: TGCGCCAGCAGCCGACTAGCGGGGGGGAACACCGGGGAGCTGTTTTTT. It encodes CASSRLAGGNTGELFF.

The CDR3 region has the DNA TGTGCCAGCAGCGAGACAGGGCGGGAGCAGTACTTC. As protein: CASSETGREQYF. The chain uses TRBV5-8 and TRBJ2-7, with TRBD1 identical over 7 bases. The CDR3 contains 12 residues. J lost 7 bases, V lost 4 bases, and 5 bases had no gene match. From germline, CDR1 is SGHTS and CDR2 YDEGEE.

This chain joins TRBV5-1 and TRBJ2-2, with 9 bases lining up with TRBD1. Looked up from germline, CDR1 is SGHRS and CDR2 is YFSETQ. V lost 9 bases, J lost 5 bases, and 8 bases stayed unmatched. The CDR3 covers 14 residues. The CDR3 DNA reads as TGCGCCACGACGGACAGGGGATTTACCGGGGAGCTGTTTTTT. Residues: CATTDRGFTGELFF. The entire variable domain, with the rest obtained from reference TRBV5-1 and TRBJ2-2, is as follows: KAGVTQTPRYLIKTRGQQVTLSCSPISGHRSVSWYQQTPGQGLQFLFEYFSETQRNKGNFPGRFSGRQFSNSRSEMNVSTLELGDSALYLCATTDRGFTGELFFGEGSRLTVL.

The chain uses TRBV7-8 and TRBJ1-5; D perhaps matches TRBD1 (5 bases). From germline, CDR1 is SGHVS and CDR2 FQNEAQ. The CDR3 covers 15 residues. V shed 5 bases and J shed 9 bases, with 20 bases lying between them. Written as DNA, the CDR3 is TGTGCCAGCAGCCCCGGGACTCAAGACGGGGCGCCCCAGCATTTT. Encoded protein: CASSPGTQDGAPQHF. Complete variable domain (other parts from reference TRBV7-8 and TRBJ1-5): GAGVSQSPRYKVAKRGQDVALRCDPISGHVSLFWYQQALGQGPEFLTYFQNEAQLDKSGLPSDRFFAERPEGSVSTLKIQRTQQEDSAVYLCASSPGTQDGAPQHFGDGTRLSIL.

CDR3 sequence (DNA): TGTGCCAGCAGTTTAAGTAGGGGGTTGAGGAACACTGAAGCTTTCTTT. Protein product: CASSLSRGLRNTEAFF. The chain couples TRBV28 to TRBJ1-1, with a tentative D call TRBD1 (6 bases). Germline V gene data show CDR1 as MDHEN and CDR2 as SYDVKM. This CDR3 comprises 16 residues. With 2 bases removed from V and 1 base from J, the gap between germline ends came to 14 bases.

This chain connects TRBV21-1 to TRBJ2-5; the table gives TRBD1 as D, unverified against the DNA. TRBV21-1 is flagged as a pseudogene. The CDR3 covers 21 residues. CDR3 loop: CASSTSLDESTLRTAQETQYF. Here the CDR3 DNA reads TGTGCCAGCAGCACTTCTTTGGATGAGTCCACGCTCCGGACAGCGCAAGAGACCCAGTACTTC.